A single sample gave rise to the 31 T cell receptor beta chains below, sequenced in a study of long-term antiretroviral therapy in people with HIV. Sequencing used immunoSEQ v3.0 at survey level. TCRdb keeps only in-frame clones here, not all; method: immunoSEQ multiplex PCR. Among 20,000 or so clones, over 65% were seen once, and the ten largest hold 3.5% to 5%. Material: unsorted PBMCs, obtained 5.9 years after starting antiretroviral therapy. The source of these receptors is a man under 40 with HIV.

This chain links TRBV6-5 with TRBJ1-6; D gene ambiguous. The CDR3 is 11 residues long. Germline lookup yields CDR1 MNHEY and CDR2 SVGAGI. V lost 5 bases, J lost 16 bases, and 12 bases lay in between. CDR3 region: CASSVRALLHF. The CDR3 nucleotides are TGTGCCAGCAGTGTCCGGGCCCTACTCCACTTT.

The CDR3 here is CASSDSGEQYF. Here the CDR3 DNA reads TGTGCCAGCTCGGATAGCGGCGAGCAGTACTTC. This sequence joins TRBV28 and TRBJ2-7; perhaps TRBD2 as D (6 bases). Per germline, CDR1 MDHEN and CDR2 SYDVKM. Trimming removed 8 bases from V and 6 bases from J, with 11 bases in between. The CDR3 has 11 amino acids.

This clone was observed once. The chain has TRBV10-3 and TRBJ2-3; D remains ambiguous. V was cut by 5 bases and J by 2 bases, with 8 bases left in between. The CDR3 length is 13 residues. Per germline, CDR1 ENHRY and CDR2 SYGVKD. DNA of the CDR3: TGTGCCATCAGTCGGCCTAACACAGATACGCAGTATTTT. This sequence encodes CAISRPNTDTQYF.

This chain connects TRBV7-3 to TRBJ1-5; D unresolved. This CDR3 comprises 13 residues. CDR1 is SGHTA and CDR2 is FQGTGA in the germline V gene. V was shortened by 5 bases and J by 4 bases, with 9 bases between the two germline ends. The DNA for the CDR3 is TGTGCCAGCAGCCGGGGAAGGAATCAGCCCCAGCATTTT. Encoded protein: CASSRGRNQPQHF.

This chain uses TRBV4-2 with TRBJ2-1; 7 positions match TRBD2. In germline, CDR1 is LGHNA, CDR2 YNFKEQ. This CDR3 is built from 12 residues. After removal of 3 bases from V and 10 bases from J, the junction contained 3 bases not matched to a gene. The CDR3 coding sequence is TGTGCCAGCAGCCAGGACGGGGGGGAGCAGTTCTTC. It is translated as CASSQDGGEQFF.

The rearrangement uses TRBV4-3 and TRBJ2-1; D perhaps matches TRBD1 (8 bases). V lost 0 bases and J lost 9, with 12 bases in between. The CDR3 consists of 14 residues. The germline V gene has CDR1 LGHNA and CDR2 YSLEER. The chain's CDR3 is CASSQDTGGVEQFF. CDR3 nucleotide sequence: TGCGCCAGCAGCCAAGACACAGGGGGGGTTGAGCAGTTCTTC.

The rearrangement links TRBV28 to TRBJ2-7; 9 bases fit TRBD2. J gave up 3 bases and V 8 bases, and 2 bases lay outside the gene matches. Germline V CDR1 and CDR2: MDHEN, SYDVKM. The CDR3 has 12 residues. The CDR3 bases are TGTGCCAGCGGTAGCGGGAGCTACGAGCAGTACTTC. It is translated as CASGSGSYEQYF.

This clone occurred a few times. The chain has TRBV30 and TRBJ2-2, with no clear D. Germline lookup yields CDR1 GTSNPN and CDR2 SVGIG (reference sequence). The CDR3 is 11 amino acids. V was pared by 2 bases and J by 9 bases, with 7 bases between. CDR3 loop: CAWSPQRELFF. DNA of the CDR3: TGTGCCTGGAGTCCCCAACGGGAGCTGTTTTTT.

This clone has just a few counts. V usage is TRBV5-1 and J usage is TRBJ2-7; perhaps TRBD1 as D (5 bases). The CDR3 length is 15 residues. Trimming took off 0 bases at V and 3 bases at J, with 13 bases between the two ends. Germline V gene sequence: CDR1 SGHRS, CDR2 YFSETQ. Here the CDR3 reads CASSLDTGRIYEQYF. CDR3 bases: TGCGCCAGCAGCTTGGATACAGGTCGCATCTACGAGCAGTACTTC.

This chain connects TRBV4-2 to TRBJ1-4; the D is unclear. This CDR3 region has 12 residues. The germline V and J ends were trimmed by 1 base and 6 bases, with 3 bases remaining between them. Germline V gene sequence: CDR1 LGHNA, CDR2 YNFKEQ. The chain's CDR3 is CASSQVYEKLFF. Here the CDR3 DNA reads TGTGCCAGCAGCCAAGTATATGAAAAACTGTTTTTT.

The chain employs TRBV7-9 and TRBJ2-3; 11 bases fit TRBD1. V trimming: 11 bases; J trimming: 1 base; junction bases outside the gene matches: 14. The CDR3 contains 17 residues. Germline V gene sequence: CDR1 SEHNR, CDR2 FQNEAQ (reference sequence). The CDR3 protein is CAGTGTGGKGGTDTQYF. The CDR3 DNA sequence: TGTGCCGGCACCGGGACAGGGGGTAAAGGGGGCACAGATACGCAGTATTTT.

The chain couples TRBV19 to TRBJ2-7, with 10 bases matching TRBD1. V lost 7 bases, J lost 5 bases, and 8 bases stayed unmatched. CDR3 size: 14 residues. Germline V gene data show CDR1 as LNHDA and CDR2 as SQIVND (reference sequence). The CDR3 sequence is CASNQPGQGNEQYF. CDR3 nucleotides: TGTGCCAGTAATCAGCCGGGACAGGGGAACGAGCAGTACTTC. The full variable domain, its missing parts supplied by reference TRBV19 and TRBJ2-7, is DGGITQSPKYLFRKEGQNVTLSCEQNLNHDAMYWYRQDPGQGLRLIYYSQIVNDFQKGDIAEGYSVSREKKESFPLTVTSAQKNPTAFYLCASNQPGQGNEQYFGPGTRLTVT.

The rearrangement links TRBV10-3 to TRBJ2-5; D possibly uses TRBD1 or TRBD2 (5 bases each). In germline, CDR1 is ENHRY, CDR2 SYGVKD. The CDR3 spans 15 residues. The V and J ends lost 4 bases and 5 bases respectively, with 17 bases between them. As DNA, the CDR3 is TGTGCCATCAGTGTACTTGGGGGTGAGAGGGAGACCCAGTACTTC. As protein: CAISVLGGERETQYF.

The V and J genes are TRBV6-1 and TRBJ1-5; TRBD1 is a possible D gene (5 bases). Trimming shortened V by 1 base and J by 4 bases, and 14 bases separated the two germline ends. From germline, CDR1 is MNHNS and CDR2 SASEGT. The CDR3 is 16 amino acids. DNA of the CDR3: TGTGCCAGCAGTGAAGAAGAAGGGCAGGGTAATCAGCCCCAGCATTTT. It translates to CASSEEEGQGNQPQHF.

Only a few counts were recorded for this clone. The gene calls are TRBV27 and TRBJ1-3; 7 bases match TRBD1. The V gene's germline CDR1 is MNHEY and CDR2 SMNVEV (reference sequence). J lost 4 bases, V lost 4 bases, and 1 base had no gene match. CDR3 length equals 13 residues. The CDR3 is CASSYRGGNTIYF. The DNA for the CDR3 is TGTGCCAGCAGTTACAGGGGAGGAAACACCATATATTTT.

This chain joins TRBV19 and TRBJ2-7; D is unclear. This CDR3 contains 13 residues. Germline CDR1 and CDR2: LNHDA and SQIVND (reference sequence). Trimming cost V 8 bases and J 0 bases, with 11 bases left between them. Here the CDR3 reads CASANGNSYEQYF. CDR3 nucleotide sequence: TGTGCCAGTGCGAATGGCAACTCCTACGAGCAGTACTTC.

CDR3 sequence reads: CASSLGNTIYF. CDR3 nucleotides: TGTGCCAGTAGTTTGGGGAACACCATATATTTT. The V call is TRBV19, the J call TRBJ1-3; unclear D gene. The CDR3 has 11 amino acids. Trimming cost V 5 bases and J 7 bases, with 6 bases left between them. From germline, CDR1 is LNHDA and CDR2 SQIVND (reference sequence).

The V gene is TRBV6-5, the J gene TRBJ2-3, with 15 bases lining up with TRBD2. The CDR3 extends over 15 amino acids. V lost 5 bases to trimming and J lost 6 bases; unmatched junction nucleotides: 3. CDR1 is MNHEY, CDR2 SVGAGI, per germline. CDR3 loop: CASSRGTSGGDTQYF. The CDR3 DNA sequence: TGTGCCAGCAGTCGCGGGACTAGCGGGGGGGATACGCAGTATTTT.

The V call is TRBV28, the J call TRBJ1-4; 8 bases map to TRBD1. CDR3 size: 14 residues. V lost 3 bases, J lost 7 bases, and 4 bases stayed unmatched. Germline CDR1 MDHEN, CDR2 SYDVKM. The chain's CDR3 is CASSFVRGREKLFF. The CDR3, as DNA: TGTGCCAGCAGTTTTGTCAGGGGGCGTGAAAAACTGTTTTTT. The full variable domain, completed using reference TRBV28 and TRBJ1-4, is DVKVTQSSRYLVKRTGEKVFLECVQDMDHENMFWYRQDPGLGLRLIYFSYDVKMKEKGDIPEGYSVSREKKERFSLILESASTNQTSMYLCASSFVRGREKLFFGSGTQLSVL.

The V and J genes are TRBV7-8 and TRBJ2-5; the match to TRBD1 covers 8 bases. Germline V gene data show CDR1 as SGHVS and CDR2 as FQNEAQ. This CDR3 comprises 13 residues. V was pared by 3 bases and J by 6 bases, with 3 bases of the junction left unmatched. CDR3 DNA sequence: TGTGCCAGCAGCTTCCAGGGGGCCCAGACCCAGTACTTC. Protein: CASSFQGAQTQYF. Variable domain in full (rest from reference TRBV7-8 and TRBJ2-5): GAGVSQSPRYKVAKRGQDVALRCDPISGHVSLFWYQQALGQGPEFLTYFQNEAQLDKSGLPSDRFFAERPEGSVSTLKIQRTQQEDSAVYLCASSFQGAQTQYFGPGTRLLVL.

The gene calls are TRBV2 and TRBJ2-5; 10 nucleotides line up with TRBD1. The ends lost 0 bases at V and 3 bases at J; junction bases unmatched: 10. In germline, CDR1 is SNHLY, CDR2 FYNNEI. This CDR3 contains 18 residues. CDR3 loop: CASSEAGQGDSEEETQYF. The CDR3 DNA follows: TGTGCCAGCAGTGAAGCTGGACAGGGGGACTCCGAGGAAGAGACCCAGTACTTC.

The rearrangement links TRBV27 to TRBJ1-4, with D unclear. Germline CDR1 is MNHEY and CDR2 is SMNVEV (reference sequence). The CDR3 has 14 residues. Between the trimmed V and J ends, which lost 9 bases and 4 bases, there was a span of 15 bases. The CDR3 nucleotides are TGTGCCAGTTCCTACTCTGGGGTTAATGAAAAACTGTTTTTT. Translating gives CASSYSGVNEKLFF.

The CDR3 coding sequence is TGTGCCAGCAGTCACCCCCAGCGGAACTACGAGCAGTACTTC. Translated, it gives CASSHPQRNYEQYF. The chain links TRBV28 to TRBJ2-7; possible D gene TRBD2, 5 bases. V was clipped by 5 bases and J by 3 bases, with 14 bases between them. This CDR3 contains 14 residues. The germline gives CDR1 MDHEN, CDR2 SYDVKM.

V usage is TRBV11-1 and J usage is TRBJ2-4; possible D gene TRBD1, 6 bases. Trimming took off 3 bases at V and 8 bases at J, with 14 bases between the two ends. The CDR3 is 14 amino acids. The germline gives CDR1 SGHAT, CDR2 FQDESV (reference sequence). The CDR3 DNA sequence: TGTGCCAGCAGCTTCTCGATAAAGGGGGACATTCAGTACTTC. It is translated as CASSFSIKGDIQYF.

The chain has TRBV5-1 and TRBJ2-3; D not certain. Per germline, CDR1 SGHRS and CDR2 YFSETQ. This CDR3 contains 15 residues. V lost 0 bases and J 2 bases, leaving 10 bases between the germline ends. The CDR3 DNA sequence: TGCGCCAGCAGCTTGGAAGGGTCTAACACAGATACGCAGTATTTT. Protein sequence: CASSLEGSNTDTQYF.

The chain is built from TRBV27 and TRBJ2-7, with D perhaps TRBD1 or TRBD2 (6 bases each). V lost 2 bases, J lost 8 bases, and 7 bases lay in between. The CDR3 is 11 amino acids. Germline assignment: CDR1 MNHEY and CDR2 SMNVEV (reference sequence). The CDR3 is CASSLGGQQYF. The CDR3 coding sequence is TGTGCCAGCAGTTTAGGGGGGCAGCAGTACTTC.

This clone has only a few counts. The chain has TRBV4-1 and TRBJ1-1; 7 nucleotides agree with TRBD1. Per germline, CDR1 MGHRA and CDR2 YSYEKL. V was clipped by 4 bases and J by 3 bases; unmatched bases: 8. This CDR3 is built from 15 residues. CDR3 sequence (DNA): TGCGCCAGCAGCCTAGGACAGGCGGTCGACACTGAAGCTTTCTTT. This encodes CASSLGQAVDTEAFF.

This chain joins TRBV9 and TRBJ1-1; tentative D call: TRBD1 (5 bases). The CDR3 loop spans 15 amino acids. V lost 4 bases to trimming and J lost 1 base, with 14 bases between them. Germline CDR1 SGDLS, CDR2 YYNGEE. CDR3 in DNA: TGTGCCAGCAGCTCCCACCGGACACCGAACACTGAAGCTTTCTTT. Translation gives CASSSHRTPNTEAFF.

The chain carries TRBV7-5 and TRBJ1-4; the table's D call TRBD1 went unverified against the DNA. TRBV7-5 is marked as a pseudogene. The CDR3 has 15 residues. The CDR3 DNA reads as TGTGTCAGAAGCTCCGGGACAACAACTAATGAAAAACTGTTTTTT. This encodes CVRSSGTTTNEKLFF.

The chain links TRBV2 to TRBJ2-6, with D possibly being TRBD1 or TRBD2 (6 bases each). CDR1 is SNHLY and CDR2 is FYNNEI in the germline V gene. The V gene lost 2 bases and the J gene lost 2 bases, with 7 bases spanning the gap. The CDR3 consists of 15 residues. The CDR3 loop is CASSERGPGANVLTF. CDR3 DNA sequence: TGTGCCAGCAGTGAACGGGGGCCTGGGGCCAACGTCCTGACTTTC.

The genes are TRBV18 and TRBJ2-5; the match to TRBD1 covers 7 bases. J lost 1 base, V lost 1 base, and 3 bases had no gene match. This CDR3 is 15 amino acids long. Looked up from germline, CDR1 is KGHSH and CDR2 is LQKENI. The CDR3 nucleotides are TGTGCCAGCTCACCACACGCAGGGGGCCAAGAGACCCAGTACTTC. Protein: CASSPHAGGQETQYF.